This T cell receptor beta chain stems from a study of radiation and T cells in renal cell carcinoma. Germline trimming cut 7 bases from V and 6 bases from J; bases unmatched to any gene: 15. Germline-derived CDR1 and CDR2 are SGHVS and FQNEAQ. CDR3 length: 15 amino acids. The time point here: blood 4 weeks post-SBRT, at nephrectomy. Treatment defined: 15 Gy SBRT to primary tumor, nephrectomy 4 weeks later. After SBRT, blood was collected at 2 and 4 weeks, plus baseline. Clones were sequenced by immunoSEQ multiplex PCR, and TCRdb holds only the in-frame ones, with some missing. The sample lists about 76,000 clones, about 89% seen once, with approximately 6.2% in the top ten.

The source material was blood, sampled from a patient whose treatment included radiotherapy and nephrectomy. V and J are TRBV7-8 and TRBJ2-7; 7 nucleotides agree with TRBD2. The TCR originated in a woman in her 70s with renal cell carcinoma. CDR3 residues: CASTREVGERGEQYF. The CDR3 bases are TGTGCCAGCACCCGGGAGGTGGGGGAAAGGGGCGAGCAGTACTTC.